These 4 T cell receptor beta chains came from one sample sequenced in a study of OX40 agonist ivuxolimab in advanced cancers. This table comes from immunoSEQ multiplex PCR, and its TCRdb copy is limited to in-frame clones, with some not included. The table includes tens of thousands of clones, approximately 90% detected once. Sequences were derived from CD4+ or CD8+ T cells sorted from blood, sampled in a trial of the OX40 agonist ivuxolimab. The receptors stem from an adult with an advanced solid tumor such as melanoma, head and neck, liver or kidney cancer.

This clone was seen a single time. The V and J genes are TRBV10-3 and TRBJ1-5; no firm D call. CDR1 is ENHRY and CDR2 is SYGVKD in the germline V gene. The CDR3 length is 14 residues. Deletions cut 2 bases from V and 3 bases from J, with 8 bases between. The DNA for the CDR3 is TGTGCCATCAGTGAGGGTTATTTCAATCAGCCCCAGCATTTT. It is translated as CAISEGYFNQPQHF.

The V and J genes are TRBV5-1 and TRBJ2-1, with 8 bases that match TRBD2. The junction had 8 bases not matched to a gene; V was cut back by 0 bases and J by 9 bases. This CDR3 spans 15 amino acids. Germline V gene sequence: CDR1 SGHRS, CDR2 YFSETQ. CDR3 nucleotides: TGCGCCAGCAGCTTGGCCCTCGCGGGAGGTGCTGAGCAGTTCTTC. It is translated as CASSLALAGGAEQFF.

This chain joins TRBV10-1 and TRBJ2-5; possibly TRBD2 for D (5 bases). Deletions cut 0 bases from V and 5 bases from J, with 13 bases between. Germline CDR1 reads WNHNN; CDR2 reads SYGVQD (reference sequence). The length of the CDR3 is 15 residues. The CDR3 sequence is CASSESAGVGETQYF. CDR3 DNA sequence: TGCGCCAGCAGTGAGTCCGCCGGGGTGGGCGAGACCCAGTACTTC.

The chain combines TRBV27 with TRBJ1-1; no reliable D call. Germline assignment: CDR1 MNHEY and CDR2 SMNVEV (reference sequence). The CDR3 spans 13 residues. Trimming cost V 7 bases and J 5 bases, with 14 bases left between them. CDR3 DNA: TGTGCCAGCACCGGCGAGGGAAGAACTGAAGCTTTCTTT. This encodes CASTGEGRTEAFF.